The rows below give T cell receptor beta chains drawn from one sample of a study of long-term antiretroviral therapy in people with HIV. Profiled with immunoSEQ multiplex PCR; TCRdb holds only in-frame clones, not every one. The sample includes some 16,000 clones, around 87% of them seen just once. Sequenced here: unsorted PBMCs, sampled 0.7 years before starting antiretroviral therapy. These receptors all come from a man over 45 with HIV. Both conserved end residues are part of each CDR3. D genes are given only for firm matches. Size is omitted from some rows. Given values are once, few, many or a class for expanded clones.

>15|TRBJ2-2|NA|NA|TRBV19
CASRGSNLNTGELFF
TGTGCCAGTAGGGGCAGCAATCTTAACACCGGGGAGCTGTTTTTT
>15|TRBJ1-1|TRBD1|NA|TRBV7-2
CASSLLDRGSIEAFF
TGTGCCAGCAGCTTACTGGACAGGGGTTCTATCGAAGCTTTCTTT
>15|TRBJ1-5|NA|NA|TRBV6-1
CASSESGSEHQPQHF
TGTGCCAGCAGTGAAAGCGGCAGCGAACATCAGCCCCAGCATTTT
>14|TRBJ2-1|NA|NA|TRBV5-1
CASSLGISYNEQFF
TGCGCCAGCAGCTTGGGCATCTCCTACAATGAGCAGTTCTTC
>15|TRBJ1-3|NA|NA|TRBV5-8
CASRLDGSSGNTIYF
TGTGCCAGCAGGCTGGACGGAAGCTCTGGAAACACCATATATTTT
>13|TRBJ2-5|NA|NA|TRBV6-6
CASSYDRYETQYF
TGTGCCAGCAGTTACGACCGGTACGAGACCCAGTACTTC
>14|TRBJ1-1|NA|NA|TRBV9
CASSVVGLNTEAFF
TGTGCCAGCAGCGTAGTAGGATTGAACACTGAAGCTTTCTTT
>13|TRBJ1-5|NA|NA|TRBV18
CASLTRLGEPQHF
TGTGCCAGCCTCACCCGACTGGGGGAGCCCCAGCATTTT
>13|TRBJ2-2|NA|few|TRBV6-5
CASSRVRTGELFF
TGTGCCAGCAGCCGAGTCCGGACCGGGGAGCTGTTTTTT
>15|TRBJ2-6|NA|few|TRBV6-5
CASGRSWSGANVLTF
TGTGCCAGCGGACGGAGCTGGTCTGGGGCCAACGTCCTGACTTTC
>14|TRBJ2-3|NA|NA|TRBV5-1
CASIPGLSTDTQYF
TGCGCCAGCATCCCAGGTCTTAGCACAGATACGCAGTATTTT
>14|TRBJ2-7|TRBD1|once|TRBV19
CASSIGTGRYEQYF
TGTGCCAGTAGTATCGGGACAGGCCGCTACGAGCAGTACTTC
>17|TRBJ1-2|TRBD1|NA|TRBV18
CASSPRTGAPLGYGYTF
TGTGCCAGCTCACCACGGACAGGGGCCCCCCTAGGGTATGGCTACACCTTC
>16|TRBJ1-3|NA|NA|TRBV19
CASSFGHPGSGNTIYF
TGTGCCAGTAGTTTCGGACACCCCGGCTCTGGAAACACCATATATTTT
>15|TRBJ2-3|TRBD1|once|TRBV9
CASRPTGAQGDTQYF
TGTGCCAGCAGGCCAACAGGGGCGCAGGGAGATACGCAGTATTTT
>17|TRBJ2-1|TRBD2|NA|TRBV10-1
CASSSSSGGYSGNEQFF
TGCGCCAGCAGCTCTTCTAGCGGGGGTTACTCCGGCAATGAGCAGTTCTTC
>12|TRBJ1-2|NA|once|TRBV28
CASRTAWYGYTF
TGTGCCAGCAGGACAGCCTGGTATGGCTACACCTTC
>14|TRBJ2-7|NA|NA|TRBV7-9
CASSYKTETYEQYF
TGTGCCAGCAGCTACAAGACAGAGACCTACGAGCAGTACTTC
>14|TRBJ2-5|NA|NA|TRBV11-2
CASSSRQRQETQYF
TGTGCCAGCAGCTCCCGACAGAGACAAGAGACCCAGTACTTC
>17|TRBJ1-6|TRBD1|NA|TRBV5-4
CASSRGQGSSYNSPLHF
TGTGCCAGCAGTCGAGGACAGGGGAGCTCCTATAATTCACCCCTCCACTTT
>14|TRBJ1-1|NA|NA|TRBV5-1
CASSLEEENTEAFF
TGCGCCAGCAGCTTGGAGGAGGAGAACACTGAAGCTTTCTTT
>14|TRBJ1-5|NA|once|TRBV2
CASSEAWGIQPQHF
TGTGCCAGCAGTGAAGCGTGGGGGATTCAGCCCCAGCATTTT
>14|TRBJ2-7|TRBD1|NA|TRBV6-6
CASIDRDRSYEQYF
TGTGCCAGCATTGACCGGGACAGGTCCTACGAGCAGTACTTC
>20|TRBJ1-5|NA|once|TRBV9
CASSVEGATGPPYSNQPQHF
TGTGCCAGCAGCGTAGAAGGAGCGACGGGACCCCCCTATAGCAATCAGCCCCAGCATTTT
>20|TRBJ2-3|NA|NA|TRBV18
CASSPHPGRRATVSTDTQYF
TGTGCCAGCTCACCCCATCCCGGGCGCAGGGCCACAGTGAGCACAGATACGCAGTATTTT
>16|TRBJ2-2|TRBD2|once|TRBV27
CASGPLAGGFTGELFF
TGTGCCAGCGGACCACTAGCGGGGGGTTTCACCGGGGAGCTGTTTTTT
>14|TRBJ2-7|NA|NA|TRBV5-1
CASSLAGPNYEQYF
TGCGCCAGCAGCTTGGCGGGACCCAACTACGAGCAGTACTTC
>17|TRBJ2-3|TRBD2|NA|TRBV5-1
CASSPGTSGSGLYTQYF
TGCGCCAGCAGCCCGGGGACTAGCGGGAGTGGATTATATACGCAGTATTTT
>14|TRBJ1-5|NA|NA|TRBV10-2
CASSDSGFGQPQHF
TGCGCCAGCAGTGATTCAGGGTTCGGCCAGCCCCAGCATTTT
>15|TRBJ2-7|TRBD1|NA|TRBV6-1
CASSVGTAVYYEQYF
TGTGCCAGCAGTGTCGGGACAGCGGTATACTACGAGCAGTACTTC
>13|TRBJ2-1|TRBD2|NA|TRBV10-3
CAISEIAGNEQFF
TGTGCCATCAGTGAGATAGCGGGCAATGAGCAGTTCTTC
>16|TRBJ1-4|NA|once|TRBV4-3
CASSQVAGRGSGKLFF
TGCGCCAGCAGCCAAGTAGCAGGACGGGGATCAGGAAAACTGTTTTTT